Presented here are 27 T cell receptor beta chains from one specimen sequenced in a study of T-cell reconstitution after alpha-beta-depleted transplantation in children. Molecular barcoding with unique molecular identifiers was used for the TCRbeta library. MiXCR was run by TCRdb on the PCR reads, yielding one entry per CDR3 protein. In the table there are about 270,000 distinct CDR3 sequences, 9.9% of which are singletons. Material: PBMCs from the stem cell graft donor, obtained from the stem cell graft. These receptors originate from a human donor who donated a stem cell graft to a child with SCID.

This chain links TRBV7-9 with TRBJ2-5, with TRBD2 matching over 7 bases. V gave up 4 bases and J gave up 5 bases; unmatched junction bases: 10. Germline assignment: CDR1 SEHNR and CDR2 FQNEAQ (reference sequence). CDR3 size: 15 residues. The chain's CDR3 is CASSSRERDGETQYF. CDR3 DNA sequence: TGTGCCAGCAGCTCCAGGGAGCGGGACGGTGAGACCCAGTACTTC. Looking up the rest from reference TRBV7-9 and TRBJ2-5 gives the full variable domain: DTGVSQNPRHKITKRGQNVTFRCDPISEHNRLYWYRQTLGQGPEFLTYFQNEAQLEKSRLLSDRFSAERPKGSFSTLEIQRTEQGDSAMYLCASSSRERDGETQYFGPGTRLLVL.

This clonotype was observed a few times. This sequence joins TRBV7-6 and TRBJ2-7, with D tentatively TRBD2 (5 bases). Germline V CDR1 and CDR2: SGHVS, FNYEAQ. The CDR3 is 12 amino acids. Trimming pared 5 bases from V and 2 bases from J, leaving 7 bases between. CDR3 region: CASSRGPYEQYF. The CDR3, as DNA: TGTGCCAGCAGCCGAGGGCCCTACGAGCAGTACTTC. The complete variable domain, with remaining parts taken from reference TRBV7-6 and TRBJ2-7, reads GAGVSQSPRYKVTKRGQDVALRCDPISGHVSLYWYRQALGQGPEFLTYFNYEAQQDKSGLPNDRFSAERPEGSISTLTIQRTEQRDSAMYRCASSRGPYEQYFGPGTRLTVT.

The chain couples TRBV6-1 to TRBJ2-7, with unresolved D. This CDR3 region has 15 residues. Trimming pared 0 bases from V and 2 bases from J, leaving 11 bases between. Germline CDR1 and CDR2: MNHNS and SASEGT. CDR3 sequence reads: CASSEALRATYEQYF. In DNA, the CDR3 is TGTGCCAGCAGTGAAGCGCTTCGGGCCACCTACGAGCAGTACTTC.

The sample holds a few counts of this clonotype. V is TRBV6-4 and J is TRBJ2-1, with 7 bases aligning to TRBD1. Germline trimming cut 6 bases from V and 3 bases from J; bases unmatched to any gene: 5. Germline V gives CDR1 MRHNA, CDR2 SNTAGT. The CDR3 consists of 14 residues. The chain's CDR3 is CASRRDSNYNEQFF. Here the CDR3 DNA reads TGTGCCAGCAGGAGGGACAGTAACTACAATGAGCAGTTCTTC.

The chain uses TRBV12-3 or TRBV12-4 and TRBJ2-3; unclear D gene. The V end lost 1 base, the J end lost 10 bases, and 12 bases lay between the germline ends. This CDR3 contains 13 residues. The chain's CDR3 is CASSLEGQRAQYF. The DNA of the CDR3 is TGTGCCAGCAGTTTAGAGGGCCAACGGGCGCAGTATTTT.

CDR3 nucleotide sequence: TGTGCCAGCAGCCCTCAGCGGGGCCGGATTCAAGAGACCCAGTACTTC. It encodes CASSPQRGRIQETQYF. V and J are TRBV12-3 or TRBV12-4 and TRBJ2-5; 7 nucleotides agree with TRBD2. Trimming removed 6 bases from V and 2 bases from J; junction bases left unmatched: 12. The CDR3 spans 16 residues.

This clonotype was seen only once. This chain uses TRBV12-3 or TRBV12-4 with TRBJ2-4; D is ambiguous. V lost 6 bases to trimming and J lost 1 base, with 22 bases between them. This CDR3 is built from 18 residues. The CDR3 nucleotides are TGTGCCAGCAGCCAGCGCGGTGTGTTAGGGTTGGCCAAAAACATTCAGTACTTC. This gives the protein CASSQRGVLGLAKNIQYF.

This clonotype showed up just a few times. J is TRBJ2-3 and V is TRBV7-2; 11 bases align to TRBD2. Germline CDR1 is SGHTA and CDR2 is FQGNSA. The CDR3 has 16 amino acids. The trim removed 2 bases at V and 4 bases at J, leaving 5 bases unmatched. CDR3 region: CASSLLAGGPADTQYF. Here the CDR3 DNA reads TGTGCCAGCAGCTTATTAGCGGGGGGGCCCGCAGATACGCAGTATTTT.

This clonotype was counted a few times. V usage is TRBV7-8 and J usage is TRBJ2-7; D gene ambiguous. CDR3 size: 15 residues. Germline V lookup: CDR1 SGHVS, CDR2 FQNEAQ. V dropped 4 bases and J dropped 2 bases, with 15 bases sitting between them. The CDR3 DNA follows: TGTGCCAGCAGCTCCACCCGCAGGACGGCCTACGAGCAGTACTTC. It is translated as CASSSTRRTAYEQYF. Together with reference TRBV7-8 and TRBJ2-7, the CDR3 gives the full variable domain: GAGVSQSPRYKVAKRGQDVALRCDPISGHVSLFWYQQALGQGPEFLTYFQNEAQLDKSGLPSDRFFAERPEGSVSTLKIQRTQQEDSAVYLCASSSTRRTAYEQYFGPGTRLTVT.

This clonotype appeared a few times. V is TRBV5-5 and J is TRBJ1-4; the D is unclear. The V gene's germline CDR1 is SGHKS and CDR2 YYEKEE (reference sequence). The germline V and J ends were trimmed by 4 bases and 6 bases, with 13 bases remaining between them. This CDR3 has 14 amino acids. The DNA for the CDR3 is TGTGCCAGCAGCCGTGGGCCAGAAGATGAAAAACTGTTTTTT. Its translation is CASSRGPEDEKLFF.

This clonotype was detected only a few times. The chain combines TRBV9 with TRBJ2-1, with TRBD2 identical over 8 bases. The V segment lost 4 bases and the J segment 7 bases; nucleotides outside the gene matches: 7. The germline CDR1 and CDR2 sequences are SGDLS and YYNGEE. This CDR3 contains 14 residues. CDR3 coding DNA: TGTGCCAGCAGCTTCAGCGGGGGAATGAATGAGCAGTTCTTC. Protein: CASSFSGGMNEQFF.

The chain couples TRBV5-1 to TRBJ2-2, with no clear D. The germline V gene encodes CDR1 SGHRS and CDR2 YFSETQ. CDR3 length: 15 amino acids. Trimming took off 0 bases at V and 5 bases at J, with 11 bases between the two ends. The DNA for the CDR3 is TGCGCCAGCAGCTTGGCTCTGGATGGAACCGGGGAGCTGTTTTTT. Translation: CASSLALDGTGELFF.

The gene calls are TRBV5-1 and TRBJ2-5; D possibly matches TRBD1 or TRBD2 (5 bases each). Germline V gene sequence: CDR1 SGHRS, CDR2 YFSETQ. V lost 2 bases to trimming and J lost 5 bases, with 13 bases between them. The CDR3 sequence is 14 residues long. CDR3 nucleotides: TGCGCCAGCAGCTTCGGGGCAGGGATGGAGACCCAGTACTTC. Amino acid sequence: CASSFGAGMETQYF.

DNA for the CDR3: TGTGCCAGCAATCCGACAGGGTCATCCTACGAGCAGTACTTC. This gives the protein CASNPTGSSYEQYF. J is TRBJ2-7 and V is TRBV9; 7 bases fit TRBD1. CDR1 is SGDLS, CDR2 YYNGEE, per germline. The J segment lost 1 base and the V segment lost 6 bases, leaving 7 bases of the junction unmatched. This CDR3 is built from 14 residues.

Many counts were recorded for this clonotype. V usage is TRBV12-3 or TRBV12-4 and J usage is TRBJ1-1, with a weak D call TRBD1 (5 bases). This CDR3 has 12 residues. Trimming shortened V by 3 bases and J by 11 bases, and 13 bases separated the two germline ends. CDR3 bases: TGTGCCAGCAGTTTTCAGGGAGGCGGCGCTTTCTTT. Protein sequence: CASSFQGGGAFF.

V is TRBV20-1 and J is TRBJ2-1, with a tentative D call TRBD2 (5 bases). Per the germline V gene, CDR1 is DFQATT and CDR2 is SNEGSKA (reference sequence). The CDR3 sequence is 13 residues long. V was clipped by 0 bases and J by 4 bases, with 7 bases between them. The CDR3 DNA reads TGCAGTGCTAGAGATGAGGGATACAATGAGCAGTTCTTC. This encodes CSARDEGYNEQFF.

This rearrangement joins TRBV6-5 to TRBJ2-7; 10 bases are shared with TRBD2. The CDR3 is 15 residues long. Per the germline V gene, CDR1 is MNHEY and CDR2 is SVGAGI. Germline trimming cut 1 base from V and 2 bases from J; bases unmatched to any gene: 2. The CDR3 DNA follows: TGTGCCAGCAGTTACTATAGCGGGGGGACCTACGAGCAGTACTTC. The encoded protein is CASSYYSGGTYEQYF.

This chain links TRBV12-3 or TRBV12-4 with TRBJ2-7; D not resolved. V was cut by 5 bases and J by 4 bases, with 12 bases left in between. The CDR3 has 13 residues. As DNA, the CDR3 is TGTGCCAGCAGTACCGGCCGCGAGTACGAGCAGTACTTC. This encodes CASSTGREYEQYF.

This clonotype has at least ten counts. CDR3 sequence (DNA): TGTGCCATCAGTGAGGGAGGGACCAATTACTACAATGAGCAGTTCTTC. Protein product: CAISEGGTNYYNEQFF. The V gene is TRBV10-3, the J gene TRBJ2-1, with D possibly matching TRBD2 (6 bases). The CDR3 is 16 amino acids. CDR1 ENHRY and CDR2 SYGVKD come from the germline V gene. Trimming removed 2 bases at V and 3 bases at J, with 14 bases between.

Many counts were recorded for this clonotype. CDR3 DNA sequence: TGCAGTGCTAGGCGGGACACAGGCCTAAACATTCAGTACTTC. Translating gives CSARRDTGLNIQYF. The chain combines TRBV20-1 with TRBJ2-4, with D possibly being TRBD1 or TRBD2 (6 bases each). The CDR3 is 14 residues long. Trimming left V 3 bases short and J 6 bases short, with 15 bases between. CDR1 and CDR2 from the germline V gene are DFQATT and SNEGSKA (reference sequence).

The chain uses TRBV20-1 and TRBJ1-1; 7 bases are a match to TRBD1. The J segment lost 0 bases and the V segment lost 6 bases, leaving 7 bases of the junction unmatched. CDR1 and CDR2 (germline): DFQATT, SNEGSKA (reference sequence). This CDR3 is 14 amino acids long. Here the CDR3 DNA reads TGCAGTGCCGGAAGACAGGGACTGAACACTGAAGCTTTCTTT. This codes for CSAGRQGLNTEAFF.

This chain uses TRBV27 with TRBJ2-1; no clear D gene. The length of the CDR3 is 14 residues. The germline V and J ends were trimmed by 9 bases and 0 bases, with 12 bases remaining between them. Germline V gene lookup returns CDR1 MNHEY and CDR2 SMNVEV (reference sequence). The CDR3 loop is CASSVQDSYNEQFF. CDR3 nucleotide sequence: TGTGCCAGTAGTGTACAAGACTCCTACAATGAGCAGTTCTTC.

The table lists this clonotype with a few counts. The chain is built from TRBV5-1 and TRBJ2-7; 7 bases fit TRBD1. The CDR3 loop spans 12 amino acids. Per the germline V gene, CDR1 is SGHRS and CDR2 is YFSETQ. The V segment lost 2 bases and the J segment 8 bases; nucleotides outside the gene matches: 4. The CDR3: CASSLDRDKQYF. The CDR3 DNA reads as TGCGCCAGCAGCTTAGACAGGGACAAGCAGTACTTC. Supplemented by reference TRBV5-1 and TRBJ2-7, the full variable domain reads KAGVTQTPRYLIKTRGQQVTLSCSPISGHRSVSWYQQTPGQGLQFLFEYFSETQRNKGNFPGRFSGRQFSNSRSEMNVSTLELGDSALYLCASSLDRDKQYFGPGTRLTVT.

The rearrangement uses TRBV7-8 and TRBJ1-2, with D perhaps TRBD1 (6 bases). With 1 base removed from V and 6 bases from J, the gap between germline ends came to 18 bases. The CDR3 runs to 16 residues. Germline V gene lookup returns CDR1 SGHVS and CDR2 FQNEAQ. The CDR3 DNA reads as TGTGCCAGCAGCTTAGGGATTTTGACAGGCGACAATGGCTACACCTTC. Its translation: CASSLGILTGDNGYTF.

This clonotype was seen only a few times. The chain joins TRBV9 to TRBJ2-3; 9 nucleotides align to TRBD2. Germline assignment: CDR1 SGDLS and CDR2 YYNGEE. The CDR3 consists of 18 residues. V lost 0 bases and J lost 3; bases outside the gene matches: 11. The CDR3 reads CASSVETPGLAGTDTQYF. CDR3 nucleotide sequence: TGTGCCAGCAGCGTAGAGACCCCCGGTCTAGCGGGGACAGATACGCAGTATTTT. Looking up the rest from reference TRBV9 and TRBJ2-3 gives the full variable domain: DSGVTQTPKHLITATGQRVTLRCSPRSGDLSVYWYQQSLDQGLQFLIQYYNGEERAKGNILERFSAQQFPDLHSELNLSSLELGDSALYFCASSVETPGLAGTDTQYFGPGTRLTVL.

The V call is TRBV6-5, the J call TRBJ1-2, with D possibly being TRBD1 (5 bases). Trimming stripped 0 bases from V and 1 base from J, with 12 bases between. The CDR3 extends over 16 amino acids. Germline V lookup: CDR1 MNHEY, CDR2 SVGAGI. CDR3 amino acids: CASSYSSRANNYGYTF. The CDR3 nucleotides are TGTGCCAGCAGTTACTCGAGCAGGGCGAATAACTATGGCTACACCTTC.

The chain combines TRBV6-2 or TRBV6-3 with TRBJ2-3; perhaps TRBD1 as D (6 bases). This CDR3 contains 15 residues. V dropped 5 bases and J dropped 0 bases, with 12 bases sitting between them. Looked up from germline, CDR1 is MNHEY and CDR2 is SVGEGT. The CDR3 region is CASSIYRVSTDTQYF. The CDR3 DNA reads as TGTGCCAGCAGTATTTACAGGGTCAGCACAGATACGCAGTATTTT.